Presented here are 5 T cell receptor beta chains from one specimen sequenced in a study of memory CD4+ T cells and cytomegalovirus serostatus. Single viable CD3+CD4+CD8-CD45RO+ cells were sorted as the memory CD4+ T cells. Sequencing used immunoSEQ multiplex PCR; TCRdb keeps in-frame clones, though not all of them. The data contain around 54,000 clones, over 70% of them singletons. Source material: memory CD4+ T cells from blood. The receptors were gathered from an adult in good health and CMV-seropositive.

V is TRBV7-9 and J is TRBJ2-1; 11 bases map to TRBD2. The CDR3 extends over 13 amino acids. The germline gives CDR1 SEHNR, CDR2 FQNEAQ (reference sequence). The junction had 9 bases not matched to a gene; V was cut back by 5 bases and J by 15 bases. The CDR3 nucleotides are TGTGCCAGCAGCCCCAGGACTAGCGGGTATCGGTTCTTC. It specifies CASSPRTSGYRFF.

The gene calls are TRBV28 and TRBJ2-7; no definite D call. The CDR3 covers 13 residues. Germline loops: CDR1 MDHEN, CDR2 SYDVKM. The ends were cut back, 6 bases at V and 4 bases at J, with 13 bases in the middle. This chain's CDR3 is CASSGPPAYEQYF. CDR3 bases: TGTGCCAGCAGCGGGCCTCCTGCTTACGAGCAGTACTTC.

The chain joins TRBV11-3 to TRBJ1-1; D is undetermined. The CDR3 sequence is 14 residues long. Germline CDR1 reads SGHNT; CDR2 reads YENEEA. Trimming stripped 1 base from V and 7 bases from J, with 13 bases between. CDR3 nucleotides: TGTGCCAGCAGCTTAGGGGGAGGGTTGGGTGAAGCTTTCTTT. Its protein product is CASSLGGGLGEAFF.

V usage is TRBV19 and J usage is TRBJ2-3; 9 bases map to TRBD2. The CDR3 consists of 15 residues. J lost 2 bases, V lost 4 bases, and 4 bases had no gene match. The germline V gene has CDR1 LNHDA and CDR2 SQIVND (reference sequence). The CDR3 is CASSTSGGFTDTQYF. The DNA of the CDR3 is TGTGCCAGTAGTACAAGCGGGGGGTTCACAGATACGCAGTATTTT.

The V gene is TRBV6-5, the J gene TRBJ1-2; no definite D call. Trimming removed 5 bases at V and 8 bases at J, with 21 bases between. Germline assignment: CDR1 MNHEY and CDR2 SVGAGI. This CDR3 has 15 amino acids. The CDR3 sequence: CASSITAHLVEGYTF. CDR3 DNA sequence: TGTGCCAGCAGTATTACGGCCCATCTAGTGGAGGGCTACACCTTC.